This T cell receptor beta chain came from a study of shared clonotypes between healthy human individuals. About the study: Sampling drew on donors who were two women and a few men aged 18 to 49. Study observations and caveats: Tissue TCR repertoires likely differ from these blood-only repertoires.

Germline-derived CDR1 and CDR2 are MGHDK and SYGVNS. There are 15 residues in the CDR3. V was clipped by 6 bases and J by 0 bases, with 12 bases between them. At a deep level, the assay was run. Profiled with immunoSEQ multiplex PCR; TCRdb holds only in-frame clones, not every one. The sample has about 490,000 clones, 70% to 80% seen once. About this clone: What it recognizes is unknown. A read error is the likely source, as a far larger clone sits one nucleotide away. Within the sample, other DNA sequences also encode this same CDR3.

What was sequenced was PBMCs. The receptor's source is a woman aged 40-49 years in good health. Some clones in this sample may be carry-over from other donors' samples. This rearrangement joins TRBV25-1 to TRBJ1-5; no firm D call. The CDR3: CASSPSVGSNQPQHF. For the CDR3, the DNA is TGTGCCAGCAGCCCATCCGTGGGTAGCAATCAGCCCCAGCATTTT.